A selection of T cell receptor beta chains follows, all from one sample in a study of T cell clusters in autoimmune cytopenias. TCRdb reprocessed the multiplex PCR reads, keeping one entry per CDR3 protein, no DNA. The sample has several thousand distinct CDR3 sequences. Material for sequencing was peripheral blood. The origin of the receptors is a human donor with an autoimmune cytopenia or autoimmune hepatitis (not recorded which). Each CDR3 is given with its conserved first and last residue. Clone sizes are given selectively: once, few, many, or a class where the clone is expanded.

j_gene	v_gene	abundance	CDR3aa
TRBJ1-2	TRBV6-2/TRBV6-3	NA	CASSYEDYAFNYGYTF
TRBJ2-5	TRBV12-3/TRBV12-4	NA	CASSRRQGMETQYF
TRBJ2-2	TRBV29-1	medium-sized	CSVRGGINTGELFF
TRBJ2-1	TRBV5-1	NA	CASSLSGVYNEQFF
TRBJ2-2	TRBV5-5	NA	CASSTSFSSELFF
TRBJ1-2	TRBV6-5	NA	CASSPFPRTEGYGYTF
TRBJ2-2	TRBV11-1	medium-sized	CASSLRTGNTGELFF
TRBJ2-6	TRBV6-1	NA	CASSEGGIAFPSGANVLTF
TRBJ2-7	TRBV30	NA	CAWSPHPGTSYEQYF
TRBJ2-1	TRBV6-5	NA	CASSLQGAGNEQFF
TRBJ2-1	TRBV29-1	medium-sized	CSVEDLQGQFF
TRBJ2-1	TRBV27	NA	CASSGPLWYNEQFF
TRBJ1-3	TRBV5-5	NA	CASSLTGAGNTIYF
TRBJ2-5	TRBV18	NA	CASSLRTSGMETQYF
TRBJ2-4	TRBV6-5	NA	CASSYTGSGKNIQYF
TRBJ2-1	TRBV18	NA	CASSATGTAYNEQFF
TRBJ2-3	TRBV5-6	NA	CASSPGVAGGADTQYF
TRBJ1-4	TRBV13	NA	CASSSYRKTNEKLFF
TRBJ1-4	TRBV5-5	NA	CASSLELFNEKLFF
TRBJ2-7	TRBV12-3/TRBV12-4	NA	CASSDRDRARYEQYF
TRBJ2-3	TRBV19	NA	CASSSLADTQYF
TRBJ2-6	TRBV27	NA	CASSFRPPGGANVLTF
TRBJ1-6	TRBV6-5	NA	CASNLDSPSSYNSPLHF
TRBJ1-1	TRBV30	NA	CAWSDGGTGESNTEAFF
TRBJ1-3	TRBV19	medium-sized	CASINSAGNTIYF
TRBJ1-5	TRBV19	NA	CASSIVEVRQPQHF
TRBJ2-3	TRBV29-1	NA	CSVGLAGGSTDTQYF